What follows are 16 T cell receptor beta chains derived from one specimen sequenced in a study of Graves' ophthalmopathy and Graves' hyperthyroidism. Transcripts of RNA were the source for amplifying TCR beta CDR3 regions. RT-PCR in the first round used HTBI primers; a second-round multiplex PCR followed. One entry per CDR3 protein, called by TCRdb with MiXCR from the multiplex PCR reads. The table lists approximately 330,000 distinct CDR3 sequences, 15% to 20% of them singletons. The sample taken for sequencing was peripheral blood. The origin of the receptors is an adult man with Graves' ophthalmopathy.

This clonotype was counted many times. The chain combines TRBV4-1 with TRBJ1-5; D remains unclear. V was pared by 4 bases and J by 7 bases, with 14 bases between. The CDR3 runs to 14 residues. Germline V gene sequence: CDR1 MGHRA, CDR2 YSYEKL. For the CDR3, the DNA is TGCGCCAGCAGCCCTTGGACCGGCGCCCAGCCCCAGCATTTT. Protein: CASSPWTGAQPQHF.

At least ten counts were recorded for this clonotype. The chain recombines TRBV24-1 with TRBJ2-5, with a tentative D call TRBD2 (6 bases). Germline-derived CDR1 and CDR2 are KGHDR and SFDVKD. The CDR3 contains 17 residues. V was trimmed by 4 bases and J by 0 bases, leaving 17 bases between them. The DNA for the CDR3 is TGTGCCACCAGTGAACTACGGGAGATCCTGTACCAAGAGACCCAGTACTTC. As protein: CATSELREILYQETQYF.

This clonotype was observed at least ten times. The V gene is TRBV6-2 or TRBV6-3, the J gene TRBJ2-5; either TRBD1 or TRBD2 may supply D (5 bases each). The germline V gene encodes CDR1 MNHEY and CDR2 SVGEGT. This CDR3 comprises 20 residues. V was trimmed by 0 bases and J by 2 bases, leaving 25 bases between them. CDR3 loop: CASSYSAGTFLATPQETQYF. The CDR3 coding sequence is TGTGCCAGCAGTTACTCAGCAGGGACCTTTCTGGCTACACCACAAGAGACCCAGTACTTC.

This clonotype was counted at least ten times. V is TRBV7-9 and J is TRBJ1-2; D remains ambiguous. V lost 2 bases and J lost 0, with 10 bases in between. The CDR3 sequence is 15 residues long. Germline V gene sequence: CDR1 SEHNR, CDR2 FQNEAQ (reference sequence). The CDR3 DNA is TGTGCCAGCAGCTTATCAGCCAGAGCTAACTATGGCTACACCTTC. Translated: CASSLSARANYGYTF.

There are many counts of this clonotype. This chain links TRBV6-1 with TRBJ1-1; no definite D call. This CDR3 has 11 residues. CDR1 MNHNS and CDR2 SASEGT come from the germline V gene. V lost 2 bases and J 10 bases, leaving 8 bases between the germline ends. The CDR3 DNA is TGTGCCAGCAGTGAAACCGCGAGAGCTTTCTTT. As protein: CASSETARAFF.

This clonotype came up many times. This chain joins TRBV6-5 and TRBJ1-2, with D unresolved. Germline CDR1 is MNHEY and CDR2 is SVGAGI. Deletions cut 0 bases from V and 9 bases from J, with 14 bases between. The CDR3 covers 14 residues. CDR3 region: CASSYSIQWRSYTF. The CDR3 nucleotides read TGTGCCAGCAGTTACTCGATACAGTGGCGAAGCTACACCTTC.

This clonotype showed up many times. This rearrangement joins TRBV19 to TRBJ1-5; D is unclear. V lost 8 bases and J 0 bases, leaving 11 bases between the germline ends. This CDR3 is 14 amino acids long. Per germline, CDR1 LNHDA and CDR2 SQIVND (reference sequence). Here the CDR3 DNA reads TGTGCCAGTTGCGGGATCTATAGCAATCAGCCCCAGCATTTT. Translated: CASCGIYSNQPQHF.

This clonotype came up many times. V gene TRBV27 combines with J gene TRBJ1-1; tentatively, D is TRBD1 (5 bases). Trimming removed 6 bases from V and 3 bases from J, with 11 bases in between. The CDR3 length is 13 residues. Germline V lookup: CDR1 MNHEY, CDR2 SMNVEV (reference sequence). The CDR3 reads CASSRQLDTEAFF. The CDR3 DNA follows: TGTGCCAGCAGCAGACAGTTGGACACTGAAGCTTTCTTT.

There are many counts of this clonotype. The chain recombines TRBV28 with TRBJ2-7; tentative D call: TRBD2 (6 bases). With 5 bases removed from V and 4 bases from J, the gap between germline ends came to 15 bases. This CDR3 has 14 amino acids. The V gene's germline CDR1 is MDHEN and CDR2 SYDVKM. DNA for the CDR3: TGTGCCAGCAGTCCCGCCCCCGGACTATACGAGCAGTACTTC. Its protein product is CASSPAPGLYEQYF.

CDR3 protein: CASSFNSNYEQYF. In nucleotides, the CDR3 is TGTGCCAGCAGTTTCAACAGCAACTACGAGCAGTACTTC. The chain is built from TRBV28 and TRBJ2-7; D not certain. CDR1 and CDR2 from the germline V gene are MDHEN and SYDVKM. This CDR3 has 13 residues. The ends were cut back, 3 bases at V and 3 bases at J, with 9 bases in the middle.

This clonotype has at least ten counts. The chain carries TRBV28 and TRBJ1-5; TRBD1 is a possible D gene (5 bases). The CDR3 covers 16 residues. Deletions cut 5 bases from V and 4 bases from J, with 18 bases between. CDR1 is MDHEN and CDR2 is SYDVKM in the germline V gene. The CDR3 spells CASSPLGQGVNQPQHF. The CDR3 region has the DNA TGTGCCAGCAGTCCGCTCGGGCAGGGAGTTAATCAGCCCCAGCATTTT.

The sample holds many counts of this clonotype. The J gene is TRBJ2-5, the V gene TRBV19, with unresolved D. The CDR3 is made up of 15 amino acids. Trimming removed 6 bases at V and 7 bases at J, with 21 bases between. CDR1 is LNHDA and CDR2 is SQIVND in the germline V gene (reference sequence). CDR3 loop: CASSARQARSGTQYF. The CDR3 nucleotides read TGTGCCAGTAGCGCCCGGCAGGCTCGTTCCGGGACCCAGTACTTC.

This clonotype came up a few times. J is TRBJ2-7 and V is TRBV4-2, with D perhaps TRBD1 (6 bases). Germline CDR1 is LGHNA and CDR2 is YNFKEQ. Trimming shortened V by 0 bases and J by 4 bases, and 16 bases separated the two germline ends. The CDR3 is made up of 16 amino acids. The CDR3 region has the DNA TGTGCCAGCAGCCAAGAAAAAACAGGGTCGGTTTACGAGCAGTACTTC. It is translated as CASSQEKTGSVYEQYF.

V gene TRBV28 combines with J gene TRBJ1-2, with D possibly matching TRBD1 (5 bases). Germline CDR1 is MDHEN and CDR2 is SYDVKM. V lost 3 bases and J lost 3, with 8 bases in between. This CDR3 has 13 residues. CDR3 amino acids: CASSLKGYYGYTF. Here the CDR3 DNA reads TGTGCCAGCAGTTTGAAGGGGTACTATGGCTACACCTTC.

This clonotype was seen at least ten times. The chain links TRBV12-3 or TRBV12-4 to TRBJ1-1; D might be TRBD1 (5 bases). The CDR3 sequence is 17 residues long. Between the trimmed V and J ends, which lost 7 bases and 2 bases, there was a span of 23 bases. DNA for the CDR3: TGTGCCAGCAAGCCTGAATTGAGAGGGGACTACAACACTGAAGCTTTCTTT. The encoded protein is CASKPELRGDYNTEAFF.

Ten or more counts support this clonotype. The gene calls are TRBV5-1 and TRBJ2-2; 8 bases agree with TRBD2. This CDR3 contains 17 residues. From germline, CDR1 is SGHRS and CDR2 YFSETQ. The V gene end was trimmed by 0 bases and the J gene end by 0 bases; junction bases not matched to a gene: 4. This CDR3 reads CASSLVPSGSNTGELFF. The CDR3 DNA is TGCGCCAGCAGCTTGGTACCTAGCGGGTCGAACACCGGGGAGCTGTTTTTT.